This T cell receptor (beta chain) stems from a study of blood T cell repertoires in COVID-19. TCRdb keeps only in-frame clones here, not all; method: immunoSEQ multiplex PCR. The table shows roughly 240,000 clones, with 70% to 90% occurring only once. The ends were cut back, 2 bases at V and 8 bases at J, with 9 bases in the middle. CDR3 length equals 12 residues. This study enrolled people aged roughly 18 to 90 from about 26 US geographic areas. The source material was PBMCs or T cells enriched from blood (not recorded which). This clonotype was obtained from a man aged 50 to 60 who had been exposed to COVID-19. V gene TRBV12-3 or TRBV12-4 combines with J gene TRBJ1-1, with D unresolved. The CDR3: CASSLLHSEAFF. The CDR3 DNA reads TGTGCCAGCAGTTTATTACATTCCGAAGCTTTCTTT.